This TCR beta chain was sequenced for a study of beta chain features in type 1 diabetes (dated by TCRdb to 2017 to 2018). Notes on the research overall: No differences in mean age, gender distribution, total cell number or subset yield were found between patients and healthy donors. A total of 100 million to 110 million sorted cells were examined across all samples, and a strong correlation was observed between cell number per subset and RNA yield. In the study, recently diagnosed type 1 diabetes patients and matched healthy donors were compared on the TCRB repertoires of their sorted circulating CD4+ T cell subsets. Naive and central memory subsets were obtained from all 28 donors, but regulatory and stem cell-like memory subsets were isolated from only 8 patients and 8 healthy donors.

A single peripheral blood draw of approximately 0.11 L on average was collected from each donor into heparinised tubes. A BD FACSAria II was used to sort naive, central memory, regulatory and stem cell-like memory CD4+ T cells with a panel that included CD45RO, CCR7, CD25, CD127, CD95 and CD27. A purity above 98% was achieved for all sorted populations. PBMCs were isolated immediately by Lymphoprep density gradient centrifugation and stained directly without culture. Samples were stained and sorted in pairs, with one healthy donor and one patient per experiment, so that batch effects were minimized. All of the isolated RNA was reverse transcribed with the High Capacity cDNA Reverse Transcription Kit, so expressed TCRB transcripts were sequenced. Deep immunoSEQ sequencing was performed on naive, central memory and regulatory T cell samples, with an average of roughly 4 million total reads per sample. Sorted cells were lysed in RLT buffer and RNA was extracted with DNase-treated RNeasy Micro or Mini kits, depending on cell number. Each cell subset was processed on its own to prevent cross-contamination, while patient and healthy donor samples were processed together. The immunoSEQ multiplex PCR was used to amplify TCRB sequences from cDNA, yielding 87-bp fragments that span the CDR3 region. Sequencing of the amplicons was done on the Illumina HiSeq platform. As for the authors' bioinformatics: PCR bias was computationally corrected using synthetic template baselines, reads within Hamming distance 2 were collapsed, and singletons that could not be merged were discarded. By aligning reads against IMGT, V, D and J genes, CDR3 length, and insertions or deletions at six rearrangement sites were assigned. Within each subset, clonotype counts were normalized to the number of sorted cells before true diversity and Gini coefficients were calculated with the tcR R package. Repertoire sharing was quantified using the overlap coefficient calculated on TCRB nucleotide sequences. Sourced from immuneACCESS, this table was stored by TCRdb with only in-frame sequences that have V and J called. A share of the clones is absent; for the studies checked, an unresolved V gene accounts for under half, and the remainder has no known explanation. Clone size and the V and J calls come from that table; the DNA yielded D and trimming. Here the sample has about 150,000 clones; 10% occur a single time. The ten largest make up 0.45% to 0.5% of the sample.

Study-level results and caveats: At VDJ recombination sites, patients with type 1 diabetes made fewer insertions and deleted more nucleotides, a pattern implying thymic rearrangement abnormalities. A moderate but significant shortening of TCRB CDR3 length was observed in type 1 diabetes patients in all four CD4+ subsets. PCR might favor shorter templates, but patient and control samples were amplified and corrected together, so any skew would affect both groups equally. Because the HLA sub-analyses included only small numbers of individuals, any influence of HLA type on TCRB rearrangement was left unresolved. The naive, central memory and regulatory TCRB repertoires appeared to resemble one another more closely among patients than among healthy donors. Because cDNA rather than genomic DNA was sequenced, highly expressing activated cells could have been over-represented, although no difference in activation and CD3 levels was found between groups.

There are a few counts of this clone. The target of this receptor is not known. Nothing much larger sits one base from this clone, and base qualities are not available. The germline V gene sets CDR1 to MDHEN and CDR2 to SYDVKM. V is cut back by 6 bases and J by 2 bases, with 11 bases in the junction unmatched. There are 16 amino acids in the CDR3, from cysteine to phenylalanine inclusive. Only CDR3 DNA remains: 48 bases, in frame from the first base. The source is a man in his thirties or forties with type 1 diabetes. The chain couples TRBV28 to TRBJ2-3; 7 central nucleotides agree with TRBD1. Sequences were obtained from central memory CD4+ T cells from blood. The DNA reads as follows: TGTGCCAGCAGCCGACCAGGGGGAGTGACCACAGATACGCAGTATTTT. Translated, this is CASSRPGGVTTDTQYF.